The sequence of this T cell receptor beta chain was determined in a study of blood T cell repertoires in COVID-19. V trimming: 5 bases; J trimming: 6 bases; junction bases outside the gene matches: 2. Germline-derived CDR1 and CDR2 are LNHDA and SQIVND (reference sequence). CDR3 size: 13 residues. Some clones are missing from TCRdb's copy, which holds only in-frame ones; the method was immunoSEQ multiplex PCR. Of a few hundred thousand clones in the sample, more than 75% are singletons; the top ten hold 6.5% to 9.5%. V usage is TRBV19 and J usage is TRBJ2-2; 8 bases match TRBD1. This receptor was obtained from a woman aged 45 to 65 who had recovered from COVID-19. The sequencing sample was made of peripheral blood. Here the CDR3 DNA reads TGTGCCAGTAGTGGGGACAGGTCCGGGGAGCTGTTTTTT. Amino acid sequence: CASSGDRSGELFF.